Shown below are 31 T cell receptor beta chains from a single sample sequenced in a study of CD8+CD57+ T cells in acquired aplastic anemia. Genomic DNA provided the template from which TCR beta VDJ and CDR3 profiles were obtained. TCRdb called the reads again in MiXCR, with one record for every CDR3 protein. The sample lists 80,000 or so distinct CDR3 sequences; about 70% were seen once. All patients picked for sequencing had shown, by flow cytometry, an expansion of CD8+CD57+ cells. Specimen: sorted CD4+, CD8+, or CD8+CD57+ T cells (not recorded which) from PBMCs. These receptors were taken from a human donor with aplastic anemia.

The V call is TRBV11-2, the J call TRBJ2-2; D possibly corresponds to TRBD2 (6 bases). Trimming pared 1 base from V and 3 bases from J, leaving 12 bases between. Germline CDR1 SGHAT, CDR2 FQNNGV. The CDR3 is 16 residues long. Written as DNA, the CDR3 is TGTGCCAGCAGCTTAGGGATTAGCGGCGACACCGGGGAGCTGTTTTTT. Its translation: CASSLGISGDTGELFF. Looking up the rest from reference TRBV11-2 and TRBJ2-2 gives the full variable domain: EAGVAQSPRYKIIEKRQSVAFWCNPISGHATLYWYQQILGQGPKLLIQFQNNGVVDDSQLPKDRFSAERLKGVDSTLKIQPAKLEDSAVYLCASSLGISGDTGELFFGEGSRLTVL.

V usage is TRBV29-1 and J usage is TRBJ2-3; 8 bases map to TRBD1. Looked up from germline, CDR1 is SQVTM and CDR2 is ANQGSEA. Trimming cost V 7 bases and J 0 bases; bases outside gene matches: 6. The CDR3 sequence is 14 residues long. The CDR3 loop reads CSASTGASTDTQYF. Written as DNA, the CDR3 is TGCAGCGCTTCGACAGGGGCTAGCACAGATACGCAGTATTTT.

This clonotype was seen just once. Written as DNA, the CDR3 is TGTGCCAGCGGTCAGGGGGGTGGCTACACCTTC. Translated: CASGQGGGYTF. The chain joins TRBV7-6 to TRBJ1-2; 7 nucleotides match TRBD1. Germline V gene lookup returns CDR1 SGHVS and CDR2 FNYEAQ. V was clipped by 8 bases and J by 7 bases; unmatched bases: 4. This CDR3 contains 11 residues.

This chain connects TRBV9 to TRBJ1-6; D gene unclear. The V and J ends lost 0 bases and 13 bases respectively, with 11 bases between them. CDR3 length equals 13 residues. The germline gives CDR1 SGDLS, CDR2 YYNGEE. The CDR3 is CASSVGGINPLHF. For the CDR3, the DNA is TGTGCCAGCAGCGTAGGAGGCATTAATCCCCTCCACTTT. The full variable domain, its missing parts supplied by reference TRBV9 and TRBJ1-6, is DSGVTQTPKHLITATGQRVTLRCSPRSGDLSVYWYQQSLDQGLQFLIQYYNGEERAKGNILERFSAQQFPDLHSELNLSSLELGDSALYFCASSVGGINPLHFGNGTRLTVT.

CDR3 in amino acids: CASSQRTEPIQETQYF. The CDR3 region has the DNA TGTGCCAGCAGCCAACGGACGGAGCCGATCCAGGAGACCCAGTACTTC. The V and J genes are TRBV7-9 and TRBJ2-5; the D is unclear. This CDR3 comprises 16 residues. V was trimmed by 5 bases and J by 5 bases, leaving 21 bases between them. Germline CDR1 and CDR2: SEHNR and FQNEAQ (reference sequence).

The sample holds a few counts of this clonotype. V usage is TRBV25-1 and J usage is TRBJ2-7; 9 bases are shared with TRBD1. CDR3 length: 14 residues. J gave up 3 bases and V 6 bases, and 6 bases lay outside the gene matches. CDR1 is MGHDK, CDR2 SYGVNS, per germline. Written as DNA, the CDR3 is TGTGCCAGCAGGAAGACAGGGGGAATCTACGAGCAGTACTTC. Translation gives CASRKTGGIYEQYF.

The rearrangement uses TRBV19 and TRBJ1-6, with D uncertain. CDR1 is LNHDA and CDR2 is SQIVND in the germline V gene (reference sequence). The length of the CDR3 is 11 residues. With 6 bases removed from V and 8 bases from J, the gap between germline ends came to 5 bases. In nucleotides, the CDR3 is TGTGCCAGTAGGGCCGATTCACCCCTCCACTTT. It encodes CASRADSPLHF.

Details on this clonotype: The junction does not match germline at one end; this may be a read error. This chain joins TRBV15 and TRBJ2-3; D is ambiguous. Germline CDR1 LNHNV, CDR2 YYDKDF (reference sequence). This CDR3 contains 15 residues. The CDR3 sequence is CATSRDKLFTDTQCF. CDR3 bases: TGTGCCACCAGCAGAGATAAGCTCTTCACAGATACGCAGTGTTTT.

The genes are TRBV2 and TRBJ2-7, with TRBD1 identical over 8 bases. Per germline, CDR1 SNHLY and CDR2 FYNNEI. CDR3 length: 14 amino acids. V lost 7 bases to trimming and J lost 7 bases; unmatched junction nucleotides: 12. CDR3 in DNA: TGTGCCAGCATTGGGACAGGCCGCCCTAAGGAGCAGTACTTC. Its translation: CASIGTGRPKEQYF.

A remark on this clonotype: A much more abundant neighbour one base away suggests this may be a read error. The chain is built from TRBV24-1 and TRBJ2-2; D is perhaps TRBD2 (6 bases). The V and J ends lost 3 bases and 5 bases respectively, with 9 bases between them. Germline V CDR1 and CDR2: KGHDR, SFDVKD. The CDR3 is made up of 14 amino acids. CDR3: CATSDLGGTGELFF. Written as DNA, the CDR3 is TGTGCCACCAGTGATCTTGGGGGGACCGGGGAGCTGTTTTTT.

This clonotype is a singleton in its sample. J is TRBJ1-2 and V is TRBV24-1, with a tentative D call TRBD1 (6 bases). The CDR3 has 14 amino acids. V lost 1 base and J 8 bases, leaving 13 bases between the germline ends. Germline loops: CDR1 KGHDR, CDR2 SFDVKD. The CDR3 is CATSDFPGAEGYTF. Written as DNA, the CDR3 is TGTGCCACCAGTGATTTTCCAGGGGCGGAAGGCTACACCTTC.

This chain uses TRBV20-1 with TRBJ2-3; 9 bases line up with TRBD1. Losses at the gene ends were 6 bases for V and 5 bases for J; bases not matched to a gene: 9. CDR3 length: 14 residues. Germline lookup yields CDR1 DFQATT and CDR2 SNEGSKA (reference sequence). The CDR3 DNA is TGCAGTGCCCCGACAGGGGGGTTTCGAGATACGCAGTATTTT. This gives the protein CSAPTGGFRDTQYF.

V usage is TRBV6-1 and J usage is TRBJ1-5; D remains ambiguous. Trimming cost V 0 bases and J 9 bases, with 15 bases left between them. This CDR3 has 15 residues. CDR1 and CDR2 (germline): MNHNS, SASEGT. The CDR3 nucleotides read TGTGCCAGCAGTGAAGCGTGGCCAACCCAGAGGCCCCAGCATTTT. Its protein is CASSEAWPTQRPQHF.

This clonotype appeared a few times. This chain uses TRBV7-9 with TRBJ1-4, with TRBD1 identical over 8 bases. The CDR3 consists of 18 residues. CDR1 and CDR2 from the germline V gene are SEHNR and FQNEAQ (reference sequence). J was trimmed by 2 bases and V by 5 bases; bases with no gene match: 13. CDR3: CASSPSSRGRGTNEKLFF. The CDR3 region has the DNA TGTGCCAGCAGCCCCAGTAGCAGGGGGCGCGGGACTAATGAAAAACTGTTTTTT.

CDR3 sequence reads: CATSRGLQGSYEQYF. As DNA, the CDR3 is TGTGCCACCAGCAGAGGGTTACAGGGCTCCTACGAGCAGTACTTC. The genes are TRBV15 and TRBJ2-7, with D perhaps matching TRBD1 (6 bases). V lost 1 base, J lost 0 bases, and 10 bases lay in between. From germline, CDR1 is LNHNV and CDR2 YYDKDF (reference sequence). The CDR3 runs 15 residues.

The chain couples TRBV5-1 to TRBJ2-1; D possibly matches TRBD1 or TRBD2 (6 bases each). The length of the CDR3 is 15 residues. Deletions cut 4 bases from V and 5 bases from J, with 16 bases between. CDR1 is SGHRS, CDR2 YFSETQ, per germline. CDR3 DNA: TGCGCCAGCAGCCGGAGGGACATGACCCACAATGAGCAGTTCTTC. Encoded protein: CASSRRDMTHNEQFF.

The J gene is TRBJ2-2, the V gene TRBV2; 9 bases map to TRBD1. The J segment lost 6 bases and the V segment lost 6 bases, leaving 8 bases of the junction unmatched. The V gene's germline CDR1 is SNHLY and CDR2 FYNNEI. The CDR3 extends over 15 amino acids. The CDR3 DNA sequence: TGTGCCAGCAGGGTTAGACAGGGGGAGGCCGGGGAGCTGTTTTTT. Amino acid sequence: CASRVRQGEAGELFF.

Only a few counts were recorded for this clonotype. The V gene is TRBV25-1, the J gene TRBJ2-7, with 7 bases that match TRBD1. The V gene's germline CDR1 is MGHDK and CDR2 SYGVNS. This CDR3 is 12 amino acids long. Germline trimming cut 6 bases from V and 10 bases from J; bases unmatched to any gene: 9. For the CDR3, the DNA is TGTGCCAGCAGCCAAAACAGGGGATCCCAGTACTTC. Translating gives CASSQNRGSQYF.

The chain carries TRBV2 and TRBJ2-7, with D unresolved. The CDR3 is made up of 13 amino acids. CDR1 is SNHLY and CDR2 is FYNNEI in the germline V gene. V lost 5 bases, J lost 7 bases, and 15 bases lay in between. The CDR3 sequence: CASSYSPSWEQYF. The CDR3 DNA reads TGTGCCAGCAGTTACTCCCCATCATGGGAGCAGTACTTC.

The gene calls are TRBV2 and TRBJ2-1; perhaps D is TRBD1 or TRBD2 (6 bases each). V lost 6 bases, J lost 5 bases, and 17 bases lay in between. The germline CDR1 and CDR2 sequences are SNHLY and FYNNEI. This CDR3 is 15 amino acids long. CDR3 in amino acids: CASRGGRNGNNEQFF. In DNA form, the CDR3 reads TGTGCCAGCAGGGGGGGCAGGAATGGGAACAATGAGCAGTTCTTC.

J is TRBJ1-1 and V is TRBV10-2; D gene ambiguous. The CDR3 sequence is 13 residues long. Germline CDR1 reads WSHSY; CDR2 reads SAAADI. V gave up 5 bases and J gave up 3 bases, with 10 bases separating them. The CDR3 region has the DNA TGCGCCAGCAGTCCGACTGACTACACTGAAGCTTTCTTT. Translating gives CASSPTDYTEAFF.

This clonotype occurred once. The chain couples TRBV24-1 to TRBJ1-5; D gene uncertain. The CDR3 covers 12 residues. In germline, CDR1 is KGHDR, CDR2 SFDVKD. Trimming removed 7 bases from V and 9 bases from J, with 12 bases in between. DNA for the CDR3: TGTGCCACCAGCCCGGGTGTGGGGCCCCAGCATTTT. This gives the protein CATSPGVGPQHF.

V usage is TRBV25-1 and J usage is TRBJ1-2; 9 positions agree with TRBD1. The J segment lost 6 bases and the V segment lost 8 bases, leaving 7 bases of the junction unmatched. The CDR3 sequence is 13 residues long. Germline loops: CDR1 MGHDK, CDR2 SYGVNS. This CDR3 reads CASSGTGHNGYTF. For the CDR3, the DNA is TGTGCCAGCTCCGGGACAGGGCACAATGGCTACACCTTC.

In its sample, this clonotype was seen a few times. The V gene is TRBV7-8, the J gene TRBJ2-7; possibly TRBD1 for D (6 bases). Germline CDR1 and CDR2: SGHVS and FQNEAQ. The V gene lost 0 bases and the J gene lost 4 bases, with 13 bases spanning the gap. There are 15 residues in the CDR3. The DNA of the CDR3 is TGTGCCAGCAGCTTAGCGCCTGGACAGCTTTACGAGCAGTACTTC. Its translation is CASSLAPGQLYEQYF.

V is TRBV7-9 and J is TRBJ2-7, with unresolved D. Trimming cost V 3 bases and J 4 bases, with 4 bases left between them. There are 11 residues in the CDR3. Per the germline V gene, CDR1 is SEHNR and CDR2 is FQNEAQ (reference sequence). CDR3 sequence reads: CASSFMYEQYF. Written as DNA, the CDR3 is TGTGCCAGCAGCTTTATGTACGAGCAGTACTTC.

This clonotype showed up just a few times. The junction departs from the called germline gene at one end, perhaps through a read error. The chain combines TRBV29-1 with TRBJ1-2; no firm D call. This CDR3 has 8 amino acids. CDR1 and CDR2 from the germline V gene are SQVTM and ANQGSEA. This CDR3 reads CSVEGGFF. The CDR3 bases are TGCAGCGTTGAAGGCGGGTTCTTC.

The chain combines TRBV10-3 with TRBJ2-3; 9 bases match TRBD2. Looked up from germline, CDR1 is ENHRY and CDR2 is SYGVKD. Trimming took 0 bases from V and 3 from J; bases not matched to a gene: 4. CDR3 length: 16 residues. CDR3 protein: CAISESITSGTDTQYF. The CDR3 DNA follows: TGTGCCATCAGTGAGTCTATAACTAGCGGGACAGATACGCAGTATTTT.

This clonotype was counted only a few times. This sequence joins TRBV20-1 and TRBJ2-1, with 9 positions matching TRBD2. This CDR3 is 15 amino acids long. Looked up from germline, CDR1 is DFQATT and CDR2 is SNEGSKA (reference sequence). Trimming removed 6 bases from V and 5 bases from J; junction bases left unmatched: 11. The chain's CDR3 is CSAQGWASGNNEQFF. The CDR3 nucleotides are TGCAGTGCCCAGGGTTGGGCTAGCGGGAACAATGAGCAGTTCTTC.

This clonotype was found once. The CDR3 reads CSVERTANYGYTF. The DNA of the CDR3 is TGCAGCGTTGAACGGACAGCCAACTATGGCTACACCTTC. This chain joins TRBV29-1 and TRBJ1-2; the D gene is possibly TRBD1 (6 bases). V was shortened by 2 bases and J by 2 bases, with 9 bases between the two germline ends. CDR3 length equals 13 residues. Germline-derived CDR1 and CDR2 are SQVTM and ANQGSEA.

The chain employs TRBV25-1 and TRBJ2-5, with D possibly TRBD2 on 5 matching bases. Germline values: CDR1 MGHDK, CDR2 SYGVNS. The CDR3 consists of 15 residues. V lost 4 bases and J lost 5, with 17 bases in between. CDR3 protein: CASSGGQATGETQYF. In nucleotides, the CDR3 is TGTGCCAGCAGTGGAGGGCAAGCCACCGGTGAGACCCAGTACTTC.

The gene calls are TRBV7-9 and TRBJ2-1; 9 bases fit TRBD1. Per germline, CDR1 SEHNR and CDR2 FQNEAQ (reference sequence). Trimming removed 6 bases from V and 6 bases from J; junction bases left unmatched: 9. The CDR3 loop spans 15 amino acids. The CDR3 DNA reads TGTGCCAGCAGTTTTGGACAGGGGCCGGGCAATGAGCAGTTCTTC. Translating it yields CASSFGQGPGNEQFF. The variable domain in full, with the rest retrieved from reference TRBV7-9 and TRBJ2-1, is DTGVSQNPRHKITKRGQNVTFRCDPISEHNRLYWYRQTLGQGPEFLTYFQNEAQLEKSRLLSDRFSAERPKGSFSTLEIQRTEQGDSAMYLCASSFGQGPGNEQFFGPGTRLTVL.